The present entry profiles one T cell receptor (beta chain) with its context. Its antigen is as yet unknown. This sample was included in a study of response to subunit inactivated influenza vaccine. The study's findings and limits: Authors proposed each seasonal influenza vaccination draws in few new T cells.

Germline CDR1 is MNHEY and CDR2 is SVGEGT. The CDR3 has 12 amino acids. Trimming stripped 2 bases from V and 7 bases from J, with 8 bases between. MiXCR was run by TCRdb on the RT-PCR reads, yielding one entry per CDR3 protein. The sample holds about 650,000 distinct CDR3 sequences, around 13% seen once. This TCR was sampled from a man aged 50 or older who received an inactivated influenza vaccine. The sequencing used PBMCs from blood, collected approximately 15 days before vaccination. The chain joins TRBV6-2 or TRBV6-3 to TRBJ2-5; no firm D call. The CDR3 here is CASSYALGTQYF. In nucleotides, the CDR3 is TGTGCCAGCAGTTACGCGTTAGGGACCCAGTACTTC.